The 7 T cell receptor beta chains in this list originate from one sample, sequenced in a study of blood T cells in healthy people across ages. The use of a sample-barcoded 5' primer and a J-beta primer mix characterized a second PCR of about 6 to 12 cycles. TCRdb redid the calling of the 5' RACE reads with MiXCR, one entry per CDR3 protein. Of 1.5 million to 2 million distinct CDR3 sequences in the sample, 49% were seen once. The sequencing input was blood. Receptors were obtained from a woman between 40 and 55 years old in good health.

This clonotype has just a few counts. This chain uses TRBV4-2 with TRBJ2-3; 9 nucleotides match TRBD1. After removal of 0 bases from V and 3 bases from J, the junction contained 4 bases not matched to a gene. The CDR3 contains 16 residues. The germline CDR1 and CDR2 sequences are LGHNA and YNFKEQ. This chain's CDR3 is CASSQEVDRGTDTQYF. CDR3 bases: TGTGCCAGCAGCCAAGAAGTGGACAGGGGTACAGATACGCAGTATTTT.

A note on this clonotype: Since a much larger clone is just one base distant, this may be a read error. The V and J genes are TRBV6-1 and TRBJ2-3; possible D gene TRBD1, 5 bases. Trimming pared 4 bases from V and 4 bases from J, leaving 6 bases between. Germline CDR1 MNHNS, CDR2 SASEGT. This CDR3 region has 12 residues. The CDR3 reads CASSGQSDTQYF. The CDR3 DNA is TGTGCCAGCAGTGGACAGTCAGATACGCAGTATTTT.

The V and J genes are TRBV29-1 and TRBJ1-2; tentatively, D is TRBD1 (6 bases). Germline V gene lookup returns CDR1 SQVTM and CDR2 ANQGSEA. V lost 0 bases and J 6 bases, leaving 17 bases between the germline ends. The CDR3 consists of 15 residues. DNA of the CDR3: TGCAGCGTTGAAGACGGTGGGGGCGGCCCCAATGGCTACACCTTC. Encoded protein: CSVEDGGGGPNGYTF.

CDR3 region: CASSSDSFSYNEQYF. The CDR3, as DNA: TGTGCCAGCAGTTCGGACAGTTTTTCCTACAATGAGCAGTACTTC. This chain connects TRBV7-2 to TRBJ2-1; D may be TRBD1 (6 bases). The better agreement between TRBJ2-7 and the DNA end casts doubt on the J call. This CDR3 comprises 15 residues. CDR1 and CDR2 from the germline V gene are SGHTA and FQGNSA.

This clonotype turned up a few times. The chain employs TRBV27 and TRBJ1-1, with D hard to call. Trimming left V 7 bases short and J 6 bases short, with 21 bases between. This CDR3 has 15 residues. CDR1 and CDR2 from the germline V gene are MNHEY and SMNVEV (reference sequence). CDR3 bases: TGTGCCAGCACCTTACATCCCGCGGGGAGGTCTGAAGCTTTCTTT. Translating it yields CASTLHPAGRSEAFF.

This clonotype has only a few counts. The V call is TRBV13, the J call TRBJ2-3, with 14 positions matching TRBD2. The V segment lost 5 bases and the J segment 1 base; nucleotides outside the gene matches: 5. The germline CDR1 and CDR2 sequences are PRHDT and FYEKMQ (reference sequence). This CDR3 comprises 17 residues. The CDR3 protein is CASSRTSGGIGTDTQYF. The CDR3 coding sequence is TGTGCCAGCAGCCGGACTAGCGGGGGGATTGGCACAGATACGCAGTATTTT.

The chain recombines TRBV7-9 with TRBJ1-4, with 11 bases fitting TRBD1. The J segment lost 7 bases and the V segment lost 4 bases, leaving 2 bases of the junction unmatched. In germline, CDR1 is SEHNR, CDR2 FQNEAQ (reference sequence). The CDR3 runs 14 residues. CDR3: CASSSDRGPEKLFF. In DNA form, the CDR3 reads TGTGCCAGCAGCTCGGACAGGGGGCCTGAAAAACTGTTTTTT.